The rows below give T cell receptor beta chains drawn from one sample of a study of OX40 agonist ivuxolimab in advanced cancers. Repertoires were generated with immunoSEQ multiplex PCR, while TCRdb's copy carries only in-frame clones and drops some. In the table there are just under 85,000 clones, more than 80% of which are singletons. This specimen consisted of CD4+ or CD8+ T cells sorted from blood, obtained in a trial of the OX40 agonist ivuxolimab. The receptors come from an adult with an advanced solid tumor such as melanoma, head and neck, liver or kidney cancer. Each CDR3 is given with its conserved first and last residue. Fields, in order: clone size, V gene, D gene, CDR3 length, J gene, CDR3 DNA, CDR3 protein. The D gene is left open where the match is weak. Part of the rows lack a size; the others show once, few, many or a class for expanded clones.

.,TRBV10-2,TRBD1,14,TRBJ1-5,TGCGCCAGCAGTTACGACAGGGAAAATCAGCCCCAGCATTTT,CASSYDRENQPQHF
.,TRBV7-2,.,14,TRBJ1-1,TGTGCCAGCAGCACACAGGGCATGAACACTGAAGCTTTCTTT,CASSTQGMNTEAFF
once,TRBV18,TRBD1,16,TRBJ1-1,TGTGCCAGCTCACCATCCGTGCAGGGGGACGGCACTGAAGCTTTCTTT,CASSPSVQGDGTEAFF
.,TRBV7-8,.,16,TRBJ1-5,TGTGCCAGCAGCCCTTTGGGGGGGGTTGGTAATCAGCCCCAGCATTTT,CASSPLGGVGNQPQHF
once,TRBV20-1,.,11,TRBJ1-4,TGCAGTGCTAGAGATTGGCAGGACGGCGTTTTT,CSARDWQDGVF
.,TRBV18,.,15,TRBJ2-2,TGTGCCAGCTCACCAGACTACCCAAACACCGGGGAGCTGTTTTTT,CASSPDYPNTGELFF
.,TRBV2,.,13,TRBJ2-1,TGTGCCAGCAGTGGGGGGCGGGTAGCAGAGCAGTTCTTC,CASSGGRVAEQFF
.,TRBV19,.,17,TRBJ1-2,TGTGCCAGTAAAGTGATGGCAAGGGGCCTGATCGGCTATGGCTACACCTTC,CASKVMARGLIGYGYTF
.,TRBV29-1,.,11,TRBJ2-7,TGCAGCGTGGCAGGAGTCCACGAGCAGTACTTC,CSVAGVHEQYF
.,TRBV6-5,.,12,TRBJ1-2,TGTGCCAGCAGTTCCGGGCCAAGGGGCTACACCTTC,CASSSGPRGYTF
.,TRBV7-3,.,15,TRBJ2-3,TGTGCCAGCAGCTTAACACGGGGGCAGGCAGATACGCAGTATTTT,CASSLTRGQADTQYF
.,TRBV19,.,15,TRBJ2-2,TGTGCCAGTAGTATATCAACAGGTGATGCCGGGGAGCTGTTTTTT,CASSISTGDAGELFF
.,TRBV9,TRBD2,16,TRBJ2-1,TGTGCCAGCAGCCTTCGGACTAGCGGGGGCGGGATTGAGCAGTTCTTC,CASSLRTSGGGIEQFF
.,TRBV9,TRBD2,15,TRBJ2-3,TGTGCCAGCAGCTCCACTAGCGGGGGGGCTTATACGCAGTATTTT,CASSSTSGGAYTQYF
once,TRBV7-2,.,15,TRBJ1-1,TGTGCCAGCAGCTTCAATCCCGGAGGGGACACTGAAGCTTTCTTT,CASSFNPGGDTEAFF
.,TRBV5-1,TRBD1,15,TRBJ1-1,TGCGCCAGCAGCTCGGGACAGATCGCGGGGGCTGAAGCTTTCTTT,CASSSGQIAGAEAFF
.,TRBV18,.,13,TRBJ2-1,TGTGCCAGCTCTACCTCTAGGGACAATGAGCAGTTCTTC,CASSTSRDNEQFF
.,TRBV7-2,.,13,TRBJ2-7,TGTGCCAGCAGGCTAACACACAGAAGCGAGCAGTACTTC,CASRLTHRSEQYF
.,TRBV5-4,.,12,TRBJ2-3,TGTGCCAGCAGCTTGACCCCGGATACGCAGTATTTT,CASSLTPDTQYF
.,TRBV18,.,15,TRBJ1-1,TGTGCCAGCTCACCACCTACAGACCAAAACACTGAAGCTTTCTTT,CASSPPTDQNTEAFF
.,TRBV18,TRBD1,15,TRBJ2-2,TGTGCCAGCTCCCTACAGGGGGCGCGGACCGGGGAGCTGTTTTTT,CASSLQGARTGELFF
.,TRBV9,TRBD1,19,TRBJ1-6,TGTGCCAGCAGCGCGCGACCCTCAACTACCTGGGACAGGGATTCACCCCTCCACTTT,CASSARPSTTWDRDSPLHF
.,TRBV11-3,TRBD1,15,TRBJ2-1,TGTGCCAGCAGCCACCAGGACAGGGGGAGCGATGAGCAGTTCTTC,CASSHQDRGSDEQFF
.,TRBV7-2,TRBD1,15,TRBJ1-4,TGTGCCAGCAGGCCTACAGGGGAGCCTAATGAAAAACTGTTTTTT,CASRPTGEPNEKLFF